This paragraph reports one T cell receptor (beta chain). It has no known antigen specificity. No per-base quality is available; no much larger clone lies one base away. The data are from a study of T cell clones after liver transplantation (dated by TCRdb to the late 2010s). Background on the whole study: Samples were obtained from ITN030ST, a randomized trial in which withdrawal of immunosuppression was attempted within 2 years of liver transplantation. Donor-reactive T cell clones were identified by TCRbeta sequencing after a pre-transplant mixed lymphocyte reaction and then tracked in post-transplant blood. Third party-reactive TCRbeta sequences from pre-transplant MLRs were also identified as an antigen-independent comparator for donor-reactive sequences. Of the eight recipients, a few were HCV-positive, while the remaining recipients had been transplanted for non-autoimmune, non-viral indications. Until randomization at 12-24 months post-transplant, subjects were given standard immunosuppression, with no induction therapy. To count as tolerant, a recipient had to stay completely off immunosuppression for at least one year without liver enzymes climbing beyond twice the upper limit of normal. Blood samples were collected pre-transplant, then pre-randomization ahead of withdrawal, and finally post-randomization once withdrawal had either been completed or failed. Of the 8 liver transplant recipients making up the studied cohort, 3 were classified as tolerant and 5 as non-tolerant. Overall study results and their limits: In most of the 8 subjects, circulating donor-reactive CD4 TCRbeta sequences decreased significantly after transplant, regardless of tolerance or HCV status. Because no allograft tissue specimens were available, donor-reactive T cells may have migrated into the graft instead of being deleted. In two subjects, low numbers of available donor cells limited the measurable donor-reactive repertoire. The conclusions were considered preliminary, being limited by small, heterogeneous patient numbers and non-standardized post-transplant time points. The decline in donor-reactive sequences exceeded the decline in third party-reactive sequences, suggesting partial antigen-specific deletion that was unrelated to withdrawal success. When repertoire turnover was accounted for, significantly reduced detection of donor-reactive sequences was found in 7 of 8 subjects for CD4 and in 8 of 8 subjects for CD8.

Taken from the germline V gene, the CDR1 and CDR2 loops are MGHRA and YSYEKL. There are 15 amino acids in the CDR3, from cysteine to phenylalanine inclusive. Kept here is only the CDR3 DNA, which spans 45 bases and is read in frame from base 1. V and J are truncated by 4 bases and 2 bases respectively, leaving an intervening sequence of 12 bases. Using immunoSEQ, frozen genomic DNA was subjected to high-throughput TCRbeta CDR3 sequencing, a process that included PCR amplification, mapping, bias correction and internal controls. The source study handled its data this way. Only productive rearrangements were retained, with each unique TCRbeta sequence defined by its CDR3 nucleotide sequence together with its V and J gene. Donor-reactive sequences required at least 5-fold expansion in CFSE-low cells versus unstimulated pre-transplant cells and at least 0.01% frequency. Minimum frequency thresholds were set for each subject on the basis of the unstimulated sample with the lowest template count, so that a detection power of at least 90% was ensured. Jensen-Shannon divergence between the top 1000 TCRbeta sequences post- versus pre-transplant served as the measure of repertoire turnover. Two-sided Fisher's exact tests were used to test for changes in the detection of donor-reactive sequences. TCRdb's version of the immuneACCESS table is confined to in-frame rearrangements and falls short of the full clone set. An unresolved V gene accounts for under half of the shortfall where checked; the remainder is of unknown origin. V, J and clone size reflect that table, while D and trimming were determined from the DNA. The sample table contains some 110,000 clones; only one count was recorded for 82% of them. The ten largest clones add up to 0.8% to 1% of the sample.

The meaning of the sample's time point label: pre-transplant. Thawed unstimulated PBMCs were stained for CD3, CD4 and CD8 and FACS-sorted into CD3+CD4+ and CD3+CD8+ populations. Randomization to immunosuppression withdrawal applied to every one of the 8 studied subjects. The Qiagen DNeasy Blood and Tissue Kit was used for genomic DNA isolation. The clonotype was recovered from a human donor who received a liver transplant. The chain employs TRBV4-1 and TRBJ1-5; the D gene is unclear. Source: CD4+ T cells from blood, taken before liver transplant. CDR3 loop: CASSPAYRGNQPQHF. Here is the DNA: TGCGCCAGCAGCCCGGCGTATCGGGGCAATCAGCCCCAGCATTTT.